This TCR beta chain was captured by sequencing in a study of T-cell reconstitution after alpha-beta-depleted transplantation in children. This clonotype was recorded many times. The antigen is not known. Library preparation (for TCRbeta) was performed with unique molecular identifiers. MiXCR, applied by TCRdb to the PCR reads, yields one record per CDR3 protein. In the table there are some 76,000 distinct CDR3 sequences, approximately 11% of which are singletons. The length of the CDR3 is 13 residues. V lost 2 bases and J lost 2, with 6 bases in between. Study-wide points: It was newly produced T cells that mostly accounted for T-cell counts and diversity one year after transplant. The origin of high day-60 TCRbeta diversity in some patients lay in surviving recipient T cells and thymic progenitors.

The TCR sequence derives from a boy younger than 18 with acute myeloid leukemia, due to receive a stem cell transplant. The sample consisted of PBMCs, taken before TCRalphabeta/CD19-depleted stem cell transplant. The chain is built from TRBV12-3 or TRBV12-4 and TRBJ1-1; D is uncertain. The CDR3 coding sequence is TGTGCCAGCAGTTTAACTGCCAACACTGAAGCTTTCTTT. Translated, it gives CASSLTANTEAFF.